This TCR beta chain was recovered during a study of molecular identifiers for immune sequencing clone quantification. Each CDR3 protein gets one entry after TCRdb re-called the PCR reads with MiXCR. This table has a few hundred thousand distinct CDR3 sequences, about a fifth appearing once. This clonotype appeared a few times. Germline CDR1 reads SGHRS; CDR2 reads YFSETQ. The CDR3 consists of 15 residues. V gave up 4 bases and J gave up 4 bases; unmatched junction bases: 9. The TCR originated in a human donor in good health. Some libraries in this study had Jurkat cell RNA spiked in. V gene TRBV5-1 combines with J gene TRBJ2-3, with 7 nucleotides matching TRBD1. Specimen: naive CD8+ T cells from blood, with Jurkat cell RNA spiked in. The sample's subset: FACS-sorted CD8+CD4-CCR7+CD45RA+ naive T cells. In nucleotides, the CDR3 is TGCGCCAGCAGCGCGACAGGGCAGACCTCAGATACGCAGTATTTT. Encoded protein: CASSATGQTSDTQYF.